The source of this T cell receptor (beta chain) is a study of blood T cell repertoires in COVID-19. Whole-study context: Acute and convalescent COVID-19 specimens originated in the United States, Italy and Spain. PBMCs, B-cell-depleted T cells, or T cells provided the cDNA or gDNA that made up the material.

The CDR3 is 13 residues long. The trim removed 5 bases at V and 2 bases at J, leaving 3 bases unmatched. Germline V lookup: CDR1 SQVTM, CDR2 ANQGSEA. Per the study methods: Using reference gene primer amplification, nucleated cell counts were estimated. Clones were read by immunoSEQ multiplex PCR, and TCRdb kept only the in-frame ones, dropping some. That table gives V, J and clone size, and the DNA gave D and trimming. Of 140,000 or so clones in the sample, 89% were seen once. The receptor's source is a human donor in a cohort sampled during active COVID-19. Sequencing was performed on peripheral blood. The chain links TRBV29-1 to TRBJ1-1; 9 nucleotides align to TRBD1. The CDR3 spells CSVQTGGNTEAFF. The CDR3 DNA sequence: TGCAGCGTTCAAACAGGGGGCAACACTGAAGCTTTCTTT.